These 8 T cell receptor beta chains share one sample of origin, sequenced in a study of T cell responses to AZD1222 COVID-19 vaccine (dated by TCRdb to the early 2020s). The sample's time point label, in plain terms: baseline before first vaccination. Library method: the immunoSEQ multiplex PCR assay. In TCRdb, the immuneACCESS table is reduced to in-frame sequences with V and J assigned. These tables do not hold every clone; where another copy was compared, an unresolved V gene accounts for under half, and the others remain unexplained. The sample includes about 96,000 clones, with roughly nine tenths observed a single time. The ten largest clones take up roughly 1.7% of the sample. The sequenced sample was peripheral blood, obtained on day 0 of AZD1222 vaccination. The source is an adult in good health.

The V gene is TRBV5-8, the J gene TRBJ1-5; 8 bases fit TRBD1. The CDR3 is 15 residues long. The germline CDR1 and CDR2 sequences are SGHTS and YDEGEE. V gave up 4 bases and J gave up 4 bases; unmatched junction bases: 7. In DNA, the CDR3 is TGTGCCAGCAGCCCAGGGACAGGTCTTAATCAGCCCCAGCATTTT. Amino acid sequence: CASSPGTGLNQPQHF.

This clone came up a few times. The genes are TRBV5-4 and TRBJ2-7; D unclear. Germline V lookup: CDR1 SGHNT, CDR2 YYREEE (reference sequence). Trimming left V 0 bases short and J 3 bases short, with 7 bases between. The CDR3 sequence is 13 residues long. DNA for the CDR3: TGTGCCAGCAGCTTGGACAGAGACTACGAGCAGTACTTC. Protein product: CASSLDRDYEQYF.

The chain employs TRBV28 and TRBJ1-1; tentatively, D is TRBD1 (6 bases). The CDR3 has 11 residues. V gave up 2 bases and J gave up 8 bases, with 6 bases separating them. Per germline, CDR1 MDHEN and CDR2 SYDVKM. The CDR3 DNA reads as TGTGCCAGCAGTTTACAGGGGGAAGCTTTCTTT. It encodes CASSLQGEAFF. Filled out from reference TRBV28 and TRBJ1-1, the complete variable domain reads DVKVTQSSRYLVKRTGEKVFLECVQDMDHENMFWYRQDPGLGLRLIYFSYDVKMKEKGDIPEGYSVSREKKERFSLILESASTNQTSMYLCASSLQGEAFFGQGTRLTVV.

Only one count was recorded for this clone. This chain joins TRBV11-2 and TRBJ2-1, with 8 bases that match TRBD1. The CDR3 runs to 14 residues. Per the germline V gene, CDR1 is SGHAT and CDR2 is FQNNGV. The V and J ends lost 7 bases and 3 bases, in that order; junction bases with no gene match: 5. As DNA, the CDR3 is TGTGCCAGCACCTTGACAGGGGACTACAATGAGCAGTTCTTC. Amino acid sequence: CASTLTGDYNEQFF.

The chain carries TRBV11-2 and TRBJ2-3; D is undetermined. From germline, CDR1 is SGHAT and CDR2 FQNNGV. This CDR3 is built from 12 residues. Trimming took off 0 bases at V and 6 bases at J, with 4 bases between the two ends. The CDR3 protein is CASSLDRDTQYF. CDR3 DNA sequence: TGTGCCAGCAGCTTAGACCGGGATACGCAGTATTTT.

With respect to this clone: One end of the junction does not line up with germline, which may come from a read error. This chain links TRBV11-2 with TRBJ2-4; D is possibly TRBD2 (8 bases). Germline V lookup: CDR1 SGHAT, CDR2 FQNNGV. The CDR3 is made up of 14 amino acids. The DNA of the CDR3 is TGTGCCAGCAGCTCCGGGGGGGCCGGGACAGCGAGTAACTTC. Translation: CASSSGGAGTASNF.

The CDR3 DNA sequence: TGTGCCAGTAGTAGTACAGGGATTCAGTTCTACGAGCAGTACTTC. Residues: CASSSTGIQFYEQYF. The chain employs TRBV19 and TRBJ2-7, with D tentatively TRBD1 (6 bases). The CDR3 loop spans 15 amino acids. Germline assignment: CDR1 LNHDA and CDR2 SQIVND (reference sequence). Trimming left V 4 bases short and J 3 bases short, with 16 bases between.

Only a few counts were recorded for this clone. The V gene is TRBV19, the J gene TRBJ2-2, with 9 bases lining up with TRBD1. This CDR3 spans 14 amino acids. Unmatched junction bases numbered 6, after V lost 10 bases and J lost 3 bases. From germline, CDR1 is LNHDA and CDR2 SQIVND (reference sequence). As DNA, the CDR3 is TGTGCCACCCCCCGGGACAGGGACACCGGGGAGCTGTTTTTT. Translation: CATPRDRDTGELFF.